The next 7 T cell receptor beta chains were all read from a single sample in a study of cytomegalovirus exposure and HLA in healthy donors. Some clones are missing from TCRdb's copy, which holds only in-frame ones; the method was immunoSEQ multiplex PCR. The data hold around 170,000 clones, with 85% observed a single time. The material sequenced was PBMCs. The receptor set was obtained from a man aged 18 to 30 in good health and CMV-seropositive.

This clone was seen only a few times. V usage is TRBV4-2 and J usage is TRBJ1-1, with 7 bases identical to TRBD1. Looked up from germline, CDR1 is LGHNA and CDR2 is YNFKEQ. The CDR3 extends over 13 amino acids. The V and J ends lost 5 bases and 0 bases, in that order; junction bases with no gene match: 0. This chain's CDR3 is CASSDRVNTEAFF. CDR3 nucleotides: TGTGCCAGCAGCGACAGGGTGAACACTGAAGCTTTCTTT.

The chain combines TRBV6-4 with TRBJ1-2; possible D gene TRBD1, 5 bases. Per the germline V gene, CDR1 is MRHNA and CDR2 is SNTAGT. Trimming pared 5 bases from V and 6 bases from J, leaving 10 bases between. CDR3 size: 12 residues. The CDR3 sequence is CASSKGDDGYTF. The CDR3, as DNA: TGTGCCAGCAGTAAAGGGGATGATGGCTACACCTTC.

The chain uses TRBV2 and TRBJ2-3, with 7 positions matching TRBD2. V lost 6 bases, J lost 0 bases, and 6 bases stayed unmatched. The CDR3 totals 15 residues. From germline, CDR1 is SNHLY and CDR2 FYNNEI. As DNA, the CDR3 is TGTGCCAGCAGGGAACTAGCGCTTAGCACAGATACGCAGTATTTT. Its protein is CASRELALSTDTQYF.

This clone was seen only once. The chain is built from TRBV4-2 and TRBJ2-1, with 9 positions matching TRBD2. Germline V lookup: CDR1 LGHNA, CDR2 YNFKEQ. CDR3 length equals 17 residues. Trimming cost V 0 bases and J 1 base; bases outside gene matches: 4. The CDR3 sequence: CASSQEGGRGSYNEQFF. In nucleotides, the CDR3 is TGTGCCAGCAGCCAAGAGGGCGGGAGGGGATCCTACAATGAGCAGTTCTTC.

V gene TRBV19 combines with J gene TRBJ2-1, with 11 positions matching TRBD2. Germline loops: CDR1 LNHDA, CDR2 SQIVND (reference sequence). J gave up 5 bases and V 3 bases, and 3 bases lay outside the gene matches. This CDR3 has 15 amino acids. The DNA for the CDR3 is TGTGCCAGTAGTATTCGACTAGCGGGAAACAATGAGCAGTTCTTC. This translates into CASSIRLAGNNEQFF. The full variable domain, its missing parts supplied by reference TRBV19 and TRBJ2-1, is DGGITQSPKYLFRKEGQNVTLSCEQNLNHDAMYWYRQDPGQGLRLIYYSQIVNDFQKGDIAEGYSVSREKKESFPLTVTSAQKNPTAFYLCASSIRLAGNNEQFFGPGTRLTVL.

The rearrangement joins TRBV5-6 to TRBJ1-2, with 8 bases lining up with TRBD1. Looked up from germline, CDR1 is SGHDT and CDR2 is YYEEEE. The CDR3 runs to 14 residues. V was pared by 5 bases and J by 6 bases, with 9 bases of the junction left unmatched. The CDR3, as DNA: TGTGCCAGCAGATCAAATCAGGGGGCAAATGGCTACACCTTC. This codes for CASRSNQGANGYTF.

The rearrangement joins TRBV9 to TRBJ1-2; TRBD1 agrees at 8 bases. This CDR3 region has 16 residues. CDR1 is SGDLS and CDR2 is YYNGEE in the germline V gene. Trimming removed 0 bases from V and 4 bases from J; junction bases left unmatched: 8. CDR3 in amino acids: CASSVDPQGAAYGYTF. For the CDR3, the DNA is TGTGCCAGCAGCGTAGATCCCCAGGGGGCTGCCTATGGCTACACCTTC.